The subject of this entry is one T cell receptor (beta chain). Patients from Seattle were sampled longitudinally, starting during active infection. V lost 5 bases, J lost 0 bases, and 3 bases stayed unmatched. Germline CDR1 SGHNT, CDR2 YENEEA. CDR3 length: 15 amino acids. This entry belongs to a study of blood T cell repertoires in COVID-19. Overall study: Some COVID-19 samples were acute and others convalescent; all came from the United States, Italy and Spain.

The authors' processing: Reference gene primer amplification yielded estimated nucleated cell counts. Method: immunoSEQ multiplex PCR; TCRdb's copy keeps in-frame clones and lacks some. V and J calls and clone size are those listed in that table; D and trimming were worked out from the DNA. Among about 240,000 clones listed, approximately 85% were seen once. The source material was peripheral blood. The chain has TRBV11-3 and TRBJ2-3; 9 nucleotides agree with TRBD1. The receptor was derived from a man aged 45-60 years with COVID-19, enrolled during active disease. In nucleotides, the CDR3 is TGTGCCAGCAGCCGGGGACAGGGAAGCACAGATACGCAGTATTTT. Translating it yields CASSRGQGSTDTQYF. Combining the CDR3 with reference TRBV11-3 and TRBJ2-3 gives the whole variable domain EAGVVQSPRYKIIEKKQPVAFWCNPISGHNTLYWYLQNLGQGPELLIRYENEEAVDDSQLPKDRFSAERLKGVDSTLKIQPAELGDSAVYLCASSRGQGSTDTQYFGPGTRLTVL.